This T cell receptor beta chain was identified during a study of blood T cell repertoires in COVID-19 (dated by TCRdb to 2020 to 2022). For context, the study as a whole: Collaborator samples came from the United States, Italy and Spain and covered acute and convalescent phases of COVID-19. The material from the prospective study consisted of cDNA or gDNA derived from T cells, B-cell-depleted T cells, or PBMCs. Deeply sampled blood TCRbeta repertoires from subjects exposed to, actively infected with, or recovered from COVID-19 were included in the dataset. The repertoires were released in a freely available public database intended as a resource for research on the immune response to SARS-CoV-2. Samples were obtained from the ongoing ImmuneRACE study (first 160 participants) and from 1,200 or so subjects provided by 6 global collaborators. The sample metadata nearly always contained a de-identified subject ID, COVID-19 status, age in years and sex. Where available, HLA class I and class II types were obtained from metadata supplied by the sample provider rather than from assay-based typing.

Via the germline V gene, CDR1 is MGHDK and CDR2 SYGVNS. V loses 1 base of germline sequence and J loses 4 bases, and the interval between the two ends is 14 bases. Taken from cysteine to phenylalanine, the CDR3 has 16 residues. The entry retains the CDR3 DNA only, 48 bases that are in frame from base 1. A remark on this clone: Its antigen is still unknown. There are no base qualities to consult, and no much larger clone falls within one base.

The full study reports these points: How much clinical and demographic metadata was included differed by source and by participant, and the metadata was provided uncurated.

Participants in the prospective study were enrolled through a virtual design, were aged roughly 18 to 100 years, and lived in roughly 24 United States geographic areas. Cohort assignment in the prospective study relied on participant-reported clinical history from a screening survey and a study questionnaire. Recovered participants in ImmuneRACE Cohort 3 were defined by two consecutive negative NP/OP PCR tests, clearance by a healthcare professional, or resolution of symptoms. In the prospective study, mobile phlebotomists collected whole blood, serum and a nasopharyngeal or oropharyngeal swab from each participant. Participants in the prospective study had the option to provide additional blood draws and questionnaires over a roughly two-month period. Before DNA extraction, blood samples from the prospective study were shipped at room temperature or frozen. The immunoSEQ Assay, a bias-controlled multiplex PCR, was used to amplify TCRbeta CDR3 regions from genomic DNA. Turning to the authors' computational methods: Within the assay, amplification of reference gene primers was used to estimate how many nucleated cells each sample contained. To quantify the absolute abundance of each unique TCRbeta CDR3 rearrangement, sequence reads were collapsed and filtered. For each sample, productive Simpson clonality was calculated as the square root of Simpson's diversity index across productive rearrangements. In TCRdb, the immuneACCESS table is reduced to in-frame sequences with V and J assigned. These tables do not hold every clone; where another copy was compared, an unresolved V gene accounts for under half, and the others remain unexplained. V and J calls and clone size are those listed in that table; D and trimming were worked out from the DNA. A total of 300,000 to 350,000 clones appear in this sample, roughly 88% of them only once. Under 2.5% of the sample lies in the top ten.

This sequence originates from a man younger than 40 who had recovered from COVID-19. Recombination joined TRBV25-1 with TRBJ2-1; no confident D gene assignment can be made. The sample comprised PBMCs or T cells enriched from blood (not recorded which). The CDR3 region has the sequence CASSESRRQEYNEQFF. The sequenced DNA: TGTGCCAGCAGTGAATCCCGCCGCCAAGAGTACAATGAGCAGTTCTTC. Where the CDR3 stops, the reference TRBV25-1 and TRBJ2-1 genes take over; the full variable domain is EADIYQTPRYLVIGTGKKITLECSQTMGHDKMYWYQQDPGMELHLIHYSYGVNSTEKGDLSSESTVSRIRTEHFPLTLESARPSHTSQYLCASSESRRQEYNEQFFGPGTRLTVL.